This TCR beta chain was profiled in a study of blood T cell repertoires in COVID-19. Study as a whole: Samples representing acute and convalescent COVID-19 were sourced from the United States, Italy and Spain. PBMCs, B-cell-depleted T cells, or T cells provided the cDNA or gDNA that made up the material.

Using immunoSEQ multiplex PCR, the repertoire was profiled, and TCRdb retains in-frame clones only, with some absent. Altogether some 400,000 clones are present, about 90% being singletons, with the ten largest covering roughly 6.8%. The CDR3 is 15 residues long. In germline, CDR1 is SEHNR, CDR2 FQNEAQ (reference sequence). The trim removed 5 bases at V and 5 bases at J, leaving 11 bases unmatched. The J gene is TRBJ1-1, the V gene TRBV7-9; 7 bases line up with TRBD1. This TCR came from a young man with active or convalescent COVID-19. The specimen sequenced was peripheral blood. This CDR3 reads CASSPNPGQSTEAFF. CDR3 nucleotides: TGTGCCAGCAGCCCGAACCCGGGACAGAGTACTGAAGCTTTCTTT.